This TCR beta chain was found in a study of CD8+ T cells in alopecia areata. Study-wide context: A 6-month off-drug phase came after tofacitinib, which had lasted 6 to 18 months.

The V gene lost 4 bases and the J gene lost 5 bases, with 15 bases spanning the gap. This CDR3 comprises 14 residues. CDR1 SGHRS and CDR2 YFSETQ come from the germline V gene. CD4+ and CD8+ T cells were sorted from PBMCs stained for CD3, CD4 and CD8. Reverse transcribed after extraction, RNA yielded cDNA as the sequencing template. Libraries were prepared by immunoSEQ multiplex PCR; TCRdb keeps only in-frame clonotypes and omits some of them. The table lists about 140,000 clones, roughly 53% of them singletons. The rearrangement links TRBV5-1 to TRBJ2-5; D perhaps matches TRBD2 (7 bases). The sequencing here drew on CD4+ T cells sorted from blood, taken at week 0. This clonotype was sampled from a human donor with alopecia areata. The CDR3 DNA sequence: TGCGCCAGCAGCCCCGGCGGGGGCTTGGAGACCCAGTACTTC. It codes for CASSPGGGLETQYF. The full variable domain, completed using reference TRBV5-1 and TRBJ2-5, is KAGVTQTPRYLIKTRGQQVTLSCSPISGHRSVSWYQQTPGQGLQFLFEYFSETQRNKGNFPGRFSGRQFSNSRSEMNVSTLELGDSALYLCASSPGGGLETQYFGPGTRLLVL.